This T cell receptor (beta chain) emerged from a study of blood T cell repertoires in COVID-19. Data came from immunoSEQ multiplex PCR; TCRdb stores just in-frame clones and leaves some out. The data show 290,000 or so clones, with 85% seen just once and approximately 5.1% held by the top ten. Material for sequencing was peripheral blood. The clonotype was recovered from a man aged 45 to 65 with active or convalescent COVID-19.

DNA of the CDR3: TGTGCCAGCAGTTTAGGGACAAACCAGTACTTC. Protein product: CASSLGTNQYF. The chain has TRBV28 and TRBJ2-5, with D possibly TRBD1 on 6 matching bases. This CDR3 spans 11 amino acids. Deletions cut 2 bases from V and 10 bases from J, with 8 bases between. Germline CDR1 and CDR2: MDHEN and SYDVKM.